Shown below are 18 T cell receptor beta chains from a single sample sequenced in a study of control samples from healthy donors and cancer patients. The data were produced by immunoSEQ multiplex PCR, yet TCRdb's version contains in-frame clones alone and is incomplete. Of about 77,000 clones listed, approximately 92% are singletons. Material for sequencing was blood. The receptors originated from a woman aged 55-70 years in good health.

The rearrangement joins TRBV4-1 to TRBJ1-2; tentative D call: TRBD1 (5 bases). Germline loops: CDR1 MGHRA, CDR2 YSYEKL. The CDR3 sequence is 13 residues long. V lost 0 bases to trimming and J lost 6 bases, with 8 bases between them. The CDR3 DNA sequence: TGCGCCAGCAGCCAAGATATAGGGGATGGCTACACCTTC. Its protein is CASSQDIGDGYTF.

The chain employs TRBV12-3 or TRBV12-4 and TRBJ1-1; 7 bases align to TRBD1. J gave up 4 bases and V 5 bases, and 4 bases lay outside the gene matches. CDR3 length equals 13 residues. The CDR3: CASSKYRGTEAFF. CDR3 DNA: TGTGCCAGCAGTAAATACAGGGGCACTGAAGCTTTCTTT.

The rearrangement joins TRBV7-9 to TRBJ1-1; unclear D gene. V lost 5 bases to trimming and J lost 3 bases, with 16 bases between them. The CDR3 runs 15 residues. Germline CDR1 SEHNR, CDR2 FQNEAQ (reference sequence). For the CDR3, the DNA is TGTGCCAGCAGCCGCTGGGTCGGCCGGCACACTGAAGCTTTCTTT. It is translated as CASSRWVGRHTEAFF. The whole variable domain, filled in from reference TRBV7-9 and TRBJ1-1, reads DTGVSQNPRHKITKRGQNVTFRCDPISEHNRLYWYRQTLGQGPEFLTYFQNEAQLEKSRLLSDRFSAERPKGSFSTLEIQRTEQGDSAMYLCASSRWVGRHTEAFFGQGTRLTVV.

This clone was recorded a few times. The chain carries TRBV6-5 and TRBJ1-3; a possible D gene is TRBD1 (5 bases). Germline V lookup: CDR1 MNHEY, CDR2 SVGAGI. V lost 7 bases, J lost 0 bases, and 10 bases lay in between. The CDR3 is 14 residues long. This CDR3 reads CASNRYSSGNTIYF. The CDR3 coding sequence is TGTGCCAGCAACAGGTACAGCTCTGGAAACACCATATATTTT.

The rearrangement joins TRBV7-2 to TRBJ2-7; 7 bases agree with TRBD1. Germline V gene data show CDR1 as SGHTA and CDR2 as FQGNSA. After removal of 1 base from V and 0 bases from J, the junction contained 6 bases not matched to a gene. The CDR3 is 16 residues long. CDR3: CASSLDRDSNSYEQYF. The DNA of the CDR3 is TGTGCCAGCAGCTTAGATCGGGACAGCAACTCCTACGAGCAGTACTTC.

The chain combines TRBV20-1 with TRBJ1-2, with unresolved D. Germline values: CDR1 DFQATT, CDR2 SNEGSKA (reference sequence). The CDR3 contains 11 residues. V was trimmed by 6 bases and J by 4 bases, leaving 9 bases between them. CDR3 region: CSARPSYGYTF. As DNA, the CDR3 is TGCAGTGCGAGACCCTCCTATGGCTACACCTTC.

The J gene is TRBJ1-1, the V gene TRBV7-3; TRBD1 aligns across 12 bases. Trimming took 2 bases from V and 7 from J; bases not matched to a gene: 5. The CDR3 has 15 residues. Germline CDR1 SGHTA, CDR2 FQGTGA. CDR3 sequence: CASSLAGTGGYEAFF. For the CDR3, the DNA is TGTGCCAGCAGCTTAGCGGGGACAGGGGGCTATGAAGCTTTCTTT.

The chain joins TRBV5-1 to TRBJ1-1, with 9 bases aligning to TRBD1. The CDR3 is 16 amino acids. Germline CDR1 and CDR2: SGHRS and YFSETQ. Trimming at V came to 5 bases and at J to 0 bases, leaving 8 bases not matched to a gene. The CDR3 loop reads CASRVGDRVLNTEAFF. CDR3 DNA sequence: TGCGCCAGCAGGGTGGGGGACAGGGTTCTGAACACTGAAGCTTTCTTT. The variable domain in full, with the rest retrieved from reference TRBV5-1 and TRBJ1-1, is KAGVTQTPRYLIKTRGQQVTLSCSPISGHRSVSWYQQTPGQGLQFLFEYFSETQRNKGNFPGRFSGRQFSNSRSEMNVSTLELGDSALYLCASRVGDRVLNTEAFFGQGTRLTVV.

The chain couples TRBV27 to TRBJ2-5; no clear D gene. V lost 10 bases and J lost 5, with 17 bases in between. There are 13 residues in the CDR3. Germline V lookup: CDR1 MNHEY, CDR2 SMNVEV (reference sequence). This chain's CDR3 is CATRTSLRETQYF. CDR3 nucleotides: TGTGCCACAAGGACGTCGTTAAGGGAGACCCAGTACTTC.

The J gene is TRBJ2-7, the V gene TRBV5-6; no clear D gene. The V gene's germline CDR1 is SGHDT and CDR2 YYEEEE. There are 13 residues in the CDR3. V was pared by 6 bases and J by 0 bases, with 10 bases between. CDR3 loop: CASNPSSSYEQYF. The CDR3, as DNA: TGTGCCAGCAACCCGTCTTCCTCCTACGAGCAGTACTTC.

This chain joins TRBV23-1 and TRBJ1-1; D is unresolved. TRBV23-1 carries the ORF label, with uncertain function. This CDR3 spans 16 amino acids. The V gene lost 5 bases and the J gene lost 0 bases, with 16 bases spanning the gap. The CDR3 sequence is CASSFTYGSLNTEAFF. Here the CDR3 DNA reads TGCGCCAGCAGTTTCACCTACGGCTCGTTGAACACTGAAGCTTTCTTT.

This clone was recorded once. The chain recombines TRBV6-5 with TRBJ1-2, with D possibly being TRBD1 (5 bases). CDR3 length: 15 residues. Between the trimmed V and J ends, which lost 0 bases and 2 bases, there was a span of 10 bases. Germline CDR1 MNHEY, CDR2 SVGAGI. CDR3: CASSYSRQGNYGYTF. In nucleotides, the CDR3 is TGTGCCAGCAGTTACTCCCGGCAGGGCAACTATGGCTACACCTTC.

The chain carries TRBV6-2 or TRBV6-3 and TRBJ1-1; TRBD1 might be the D (6 bases). Germline V lookup: CDR1 MNHEY, CDR2 SVGEGT. Trimming shortened V by 5 bases and J by 8 bases, and 15 bases separated the two germline ends. This CDR3 is built from 13 residues. CDR3 residues: CASSPRQVMEAFF. The CDR3 DNA sequence: TGTGCCAGCAGTCCCCGACAGGTTATGGAAGCTTTCTTT.

The V call is TRBV28, the J call TRBJ1-5; no firm D call. The CDR3 is made up of 11 amino acids. V dropped 8 bases and J dropped 11 bases, with 13 bases sitting between them. The germline gives CDR1 MDHEN, CDR2 SYDVKM. CDR3 DNA: TGTGCCAGCTTTACTTTGGGGACCCAGCATTTT. This sequence encodes CASFTLGTQHF.

CDR3 nucleotides: TGTGCCAGCAGTTTTGGGACTGGGTTAACCTTC. It yields the protein CASSFGTGLTF. The chain carries TRBV28 and TRBJ1-2; TRBD1 is a possible D gene (5 bases). The germline V gene encodes CDR1 MDHEN and CDR2 SYDVKM. The V end was cut by 3 bases, the J end by 14 bases, with 13 bases between. The CDR3 consists of 11 residues.

This chain connects TRBV28 to TRBJ2-4; the match to TRBD1 covers 9 bases. V was clipped by 10 bases and J by 9 bases; unmatched bases: 13. CDR3 length: 14 residues. The germline V gene encodes CDR1 MDHEN and CDR2 SYDVKM. The DNA for the CDR3 is TGTGCCACCTTCTCGGGGACAGGGAGAGCCATTCAGTACTTC. Translation: CATFSGTGRAIQYF.

The J gene is TRBJ1-1, the V gene TRBV28; D remains unclear. Germline-derived CDR1 and CDR2 are MDHEN and SYDVKM. With 5 bases removed from V and 2 bases from J, the gap between germline ends came to 9 bases. The CDR3 runs 13 residues. As DNA, the CDR3 is TGTGCCAGCAGTACGGGCCTCAACACTGAAGCTTTCTTT. Translation: CASSTGLNTEAFF.

The chain couples TRBV24-1 to TRBJ2-7, with D perhaps TRBD1 (6 bases). This CDR3 has 15 amino acids. The ends were cut back, 3 bases at V and 2 bases at J, with 13 bases in the middle. The germline CDR1 and CDR2 sequences are KGHDR and SFDVKD. CDR3 sequence reads: CATSDPRGQPYEQYF. The DNA of the CDR3 is TGTGCCACCAGTGATCCGAGGGGACAACCCTACGAGCAGTACTTC.